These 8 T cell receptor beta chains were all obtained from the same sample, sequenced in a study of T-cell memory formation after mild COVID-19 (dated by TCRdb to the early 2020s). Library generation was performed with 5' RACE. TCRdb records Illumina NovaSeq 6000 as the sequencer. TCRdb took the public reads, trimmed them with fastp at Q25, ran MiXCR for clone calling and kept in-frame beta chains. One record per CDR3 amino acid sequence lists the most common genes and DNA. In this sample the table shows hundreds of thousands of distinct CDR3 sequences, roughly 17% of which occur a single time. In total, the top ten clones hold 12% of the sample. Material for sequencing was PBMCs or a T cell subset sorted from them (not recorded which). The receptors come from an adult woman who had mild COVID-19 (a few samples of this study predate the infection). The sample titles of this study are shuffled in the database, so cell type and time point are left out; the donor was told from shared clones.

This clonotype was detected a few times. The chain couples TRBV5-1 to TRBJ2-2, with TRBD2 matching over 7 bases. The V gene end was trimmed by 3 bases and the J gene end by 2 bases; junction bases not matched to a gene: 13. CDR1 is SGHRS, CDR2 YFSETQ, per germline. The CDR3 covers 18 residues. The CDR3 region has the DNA TGCGCCAGCAGCTCCCTGTTTGGACTAGGAGCAAACACCGGGGAGCTGTTTTTT. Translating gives CASSSLFGLGANTGELFF. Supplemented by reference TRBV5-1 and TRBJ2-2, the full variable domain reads KAGVTQTPRYLIKTRGQQVTLSCSPISGHRSVSWYQQTPGQGLQFLFEYFSETQRNKGNFPGRFSGRQFSNSRSEMNVSTLELGDSALYLCASSSLFGLGANTGELFFGEGSRLTVL.

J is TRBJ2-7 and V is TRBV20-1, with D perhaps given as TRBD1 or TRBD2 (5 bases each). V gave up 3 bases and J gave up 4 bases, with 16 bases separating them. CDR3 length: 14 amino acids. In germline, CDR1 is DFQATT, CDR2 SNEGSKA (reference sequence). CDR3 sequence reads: CSASRGRGLYEQYF. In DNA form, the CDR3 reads TGCAGTGCTAGCCGGGGACGGGGCCTGTACGAGCAGTACTTC.

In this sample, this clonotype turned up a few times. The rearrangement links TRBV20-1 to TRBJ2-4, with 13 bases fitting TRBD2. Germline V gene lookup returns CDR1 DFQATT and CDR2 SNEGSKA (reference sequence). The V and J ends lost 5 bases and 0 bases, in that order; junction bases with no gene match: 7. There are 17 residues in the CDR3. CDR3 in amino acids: CSAWGTSGDLAKNIQYF. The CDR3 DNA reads TGCAGTGCTTGGGGGACTAGCGGGGATCTAGCCAAAAACATTCAGTACTTC.

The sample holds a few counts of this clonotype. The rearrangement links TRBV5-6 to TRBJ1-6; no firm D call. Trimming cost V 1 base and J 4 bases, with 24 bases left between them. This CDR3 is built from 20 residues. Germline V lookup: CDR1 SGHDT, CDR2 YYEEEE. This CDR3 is CASSLFGSSARGRYNSPLHF. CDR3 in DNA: TGTGCCAGCAGCTTGTTTGGATCAAGTGCCCGTGGACGGTATAATTCACCCCTCCACTTT.

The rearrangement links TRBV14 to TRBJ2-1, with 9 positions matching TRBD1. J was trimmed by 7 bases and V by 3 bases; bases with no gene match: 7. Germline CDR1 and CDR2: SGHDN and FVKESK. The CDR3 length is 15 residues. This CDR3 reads CASSQTGTGRNEQFF. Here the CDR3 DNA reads TGTGCCAGCAGCCAGACCGGGACAGGGAGGAATGAGCAGTTCTTC. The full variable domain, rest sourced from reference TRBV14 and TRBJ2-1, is EAGVTQFPSHSVIEKGQTVTLRCDPISGHDNLYWYRRVMGKEIKFLLHFVKESKQDESGMPNNRFLAERTGGTYSTLKVQPAELEDSGVYFCASSQTGTGRNEQFFGPGTRLTVL.

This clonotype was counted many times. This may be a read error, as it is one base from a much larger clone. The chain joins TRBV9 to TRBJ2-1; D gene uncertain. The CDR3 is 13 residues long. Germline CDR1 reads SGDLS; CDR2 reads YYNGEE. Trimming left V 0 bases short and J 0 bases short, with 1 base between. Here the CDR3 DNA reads TGTGCCAGCAGCGTAGGCTCCTACAATGAGCAGTTCTTC. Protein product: CASSVGSYNEQFF. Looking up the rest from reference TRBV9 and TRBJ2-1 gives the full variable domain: DSGVTQTPKHLITATGQRVTLRCSPRSGDLSVYWYQQSLDQGLQFLIQYYNGEERAKGNILERFSAQQFPDLHSELNLSSLELGDSALYFCASSVGSYNEQFFGPGTRLTVL.

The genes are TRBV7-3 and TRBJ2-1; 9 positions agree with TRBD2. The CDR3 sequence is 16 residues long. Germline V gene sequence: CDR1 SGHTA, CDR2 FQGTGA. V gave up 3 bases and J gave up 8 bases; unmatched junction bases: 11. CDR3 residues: CASSFFRTSAKDEQFF. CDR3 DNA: TGTGCCAGCAGCTTTTTTAGGACTAGCGCTAAGGATGAGCAGTTCTTC.

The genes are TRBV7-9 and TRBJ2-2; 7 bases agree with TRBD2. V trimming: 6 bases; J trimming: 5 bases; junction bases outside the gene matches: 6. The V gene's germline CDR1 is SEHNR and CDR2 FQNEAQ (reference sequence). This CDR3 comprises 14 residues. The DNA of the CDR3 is TGTGCCAGCAGTATAAGAGCGGGAACCGGGGAGCTGTTTTTT. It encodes CASSIRAGTGELFF.